What follows are 30 T cell receptor beta chains derived from one specimen sequenced in a study of OX40 agonist ivuxolimab in advanced cancers. Method: immunoSEQ multiplex PCR; TCRdb's copy keeps in-frame clones and lacks some. Seen here are 50,000 to 65,000 clones, over 80% observed once, and the top ten hold around 12%. Source: CD4+ or CD8+ T cells sorted from blood, taken in a trial of the OX40 agonist ivuxolimab. The receptors shown here come from an adult with an advanced solid tumor such as melanoma, head and neck, liver or kidney cancer.

V usage is TRBV29-1 and J usage is TRBJ2-3; D is perhaps TRBD1 or TRBD2 (5 bases each). Trimming cost V 1 base and J 2 bases, with 7 bases left between them. Per germline, CDR1 SQVTM and CDR2 ANQGSEA. The CDR3 sequence is 13 residues long. This CDR3 is CSVEVGATDTQYF. The CDR3 DNA is TGCAGCGTTGAAGTCGGGGCCACAGATACGCAGTATTTT.

The chain recombines TRBV10-1 with TRBJ2-2; D is unresolved. V lost 3 bases and J lost 6, with 8 bases in between. CDR1 is WNHNN, CDR2 SYGVQD, per germline (reference sequence). The CDR3 has 13 residues. CDR3 bases: TGCGCCAGCAGTGATCCGGCTCCCGGGGAGCTGTTTTTT. This codes for CASSDPAPGELFF.

The rearrangement uses TRBV11-3 and TRBJ2-3; D not resolved. Germline-derived CDR1 and CDR2 are SGHNT and YENEEA. V shed 1 base and J shed 6 bases, with 11 bases lying between them. The CDR3 runs 14 residues. The CDR3 loop is CASSLGPASDTQYF. In DNA form, the CDR3 reads TGTGCCAGCAGCTTAGGTCCAGCCTCGGATACGCAGTATTTT.

This clone was detected once. The V and J genes are TRBV7-2 and TRBJ2-5; TRBD1 matches 12 bases. Judging by the DNA end, TRBJ2-7 fits better; the J call may be wrong. Germline-derived CDR1 and CDR2 are SGHTA and FQGNSA. There are 16 residues in the CDR3. The CDR3 is CASSLAGTGGFYEQYF. CDR3 DNA: TGTGCCAGCAGCTTAGCCGGGACAGGGGGCTTCTACGAGCAGTACTTC.

J is TRBJ1-4 and V is TRBV12-5; a weak D match, TRBD1 (6 bases). This CDR3 spans 14 amino acids. Trimming removed 7 bases from V and 7 bases from J, with 16 bases in between. CDR1 is LGHNT and CDR2 is FRNRAP in the germline V gene. CDR3: CASARDQGSEKLFF. The CDR3, as DNA: TGTGCTAGTGCCCGGGACCAGGGGAGTGAAAAACTGTTTTTT.

The chain couples TRBV21-1 to TRBJ1-1; the table's D call, TRBD1, has no DNA check behind it. TRBV21-1 is assigned pseudogene status. The CDR3 length is 14 residues. CDR3 sequence: CASREQGVYTEAFF. CDR3 in DNA: TGTGCCAGCAGGGAACAGGGTGTCTACACTGAAGCTTTCTTT.

The rearrangement links TRBV4-1 to TRBJ1-6, with a possible D match to TRBD1 (5 bases). CDR3 length: 15 residues. Trimming took off 4 bases at V and 7 bases at J, with 14 bases between the two ends. Germline V gene lookup returns CDR1 MGHRA and CDR2 YSYEKL. CDR3 nucleotide sequence: TGCGCCAGCAGCCCGAAGAGGACATTAAATTCACCCCTCCACTTT. It codes for CASSPKRTLNSPLHF.

V usage is TRBV7-2 and J usage is TRBJ1-2; 7 nucleotides line up with TRBD1. Germline V gives CDR1 SGHTA, CDR2 FQGNSA. V shed 5 bases and J 5 bases; nucleotides not matched to a gene: 5. The CDR3 is 13 amino acids. The CDR3 is CASSPDREYGYTF. The CDR3 coding sequence is TGTGCCAGCAGCCCTGACAGGGAATATGGCTACACCTTC.

The J gene is TRBJ1-1, the V gene TRBV7-8; perhaps TRBD1 as D (6 bases). Trimming removed 3 bases from V and 1 base from J, with 9 bases in between. The germline V gene has CDR1 SGHVS and CDR2 FQNEAQ. The CDR3 length is 14 residues. The CDR3 DNA reads TGTGCCAGCAGCTTGCTGGGGGCGAACACTGAAGCTTTCTTT. Translating it yields CASSLLGANTEAFF.

In this sample, this clone turned up a few times. The V call is TRBV5-1, the J call TRBJ1-1; TRBD1 matches 8 bases. CDR3 length: 15 residues. Unmatched junction bases numbered 12, after V lost 4 bases and J lost 7 bases. Germline values: CDR1 SGHRS, CDR2 YFSETQ. CDR3 sequence: CASSPIGQGFSEAFF. DNA for the CDR3: TGCGCCAGCAGCCCCATAGGACAGGGATTTAGTGAAGCTTTCTTT.

The gene calls are TRBV7-9 and TRBJ2-3; a weak D match, TRBD2 (6 bases). Looked up from germline, CDR1 is SEHNR and CDR2 is FQNEAQ (reference sequence). This CDR3 region has 19 residues. V gave up 1 base and J gave up 2 bases, with 22 bases separating them. The CDR3, as DNA: TGTGCCAGCAGCTTAGACATCGGGGTATGGGGGGAGCCCACAGATACGCAGTATTTT. This translates into CASSLDIGVWGEPTDTQYF.

The rearrangement uses TRBV7-9 and TRBJ2-7, with 12 bases fitting TRBD2. The trim removed 0 bases at V and 6 bases at J, leaving 6 bases unmatched. This CDR3 is built from 16 residues. Germline V lookup: CDR1 SEHNR, CDR2 FQNEAQ (reference sequence). The chain's CDR3 is CASSLALAGGGGEQYF. The CDR3 DNA sequence: TGTGCCAGCAGCTTAGCACTAGCGGGAGGAGGTGGCGAGCAGTACTTC.

The chain links TRBV28 to TRBJ2-3; unclear D gene. Germline V lookup: CDR1 MDHEN, CDR2 SYDVKM. The CDR3 sequence is 17 residues long. V gave up 5 bases and J gave up 2 bases, with 20 bases separating them. This CDR3 reads CASSPPVFRGYTDTQYF. Here the CDR3 DNA reads TGTGCCAGCAGTCCCCCGGTGTTTAGAGGTTACACAGATACGCAGTATTTT.

The genes are TRBV11-1 and TRBJ1-6, with D maybe TRBD1 (6 bases). This CDR3 has 15 amino acids. CDR1 and CDR2 from the germline V gene are SGHAT and FQDESV (reference sequence). V was pared by 5 bases and J by 10 bases, with 18 bases between. The CDR3 region has the DNA TGTGCCAGCAGCGCCCATCGGGACACTGGCTCACCCCTCCACTTT. Protein product: CASSAHRDTGSPLHF.

The sample holds a few counts of this clone. The rearrangement uses TRBV5-4 and TRBJ2-3; TRBD2 agrees at 9 bases. The CDR3 loop spans 17 amino acids. Germline CDR1 and CDR2: SGHNT and YYREEE (reference sequence). The V and J ends lost 3 bases and 6 bases, in that order; junction bases with no gene match: 14. The CDR3 DNA is TGTGCCAGCAGCTCCCCCTGGACTAGCGAGATGTTGGATACGCAGTATTTT. This encodes CASSSPWTSEMLDTQYF.

The chain recombines TRBV19 with TRBJ2-2; 13 bases agree with TRBD2. This CDR3 is built from 19 residues. V shed 1 base and J 4 bases; nucleotides not matched to a gene: 9. Germline V gene lookup returns CDR1 LNHDA and CDR2 SQIVND (reference sequence). The CDR3 DNA is TGTGCCAGTAGTATAGCCCCAGGACTAGCGGGAGACGGCACCGGGGAGCTGTTTTTT. Its protein product is CASSIAPGLAGDGTGELFF.

Remarks on this clone: Compared with germline, one end of the junction differs, possibly owing to a read error. The J gene is TRBJ1-2, the V gene TRBV5-1; D ambiguous. Per germline, CDR1 SGHRS and CDR2 YFSETQ. The CDR3 spans 14 residues. CDR3 sequence (DNA): TGTGCCAGCAGCTTGAAGGACTCTAACTATGGCTACACCTTC. Translating gives CASSLKDSNYGYTF.

The chain combines TRBV10-3 with TRBJ1-1, with unresolved D. From germline, CDR1 is ENHRY and CDR2 SYGVKD. The CDR3 totals 14 residues. V shed 4 bases and J shed 1 base, with 10 bases lying between them. The CDR3 DNA follows: TGTGCCATCAGTGCTGGTTTCACGAACACTGAAGCTTTCTTT. Its translation is CAISAGFTNTEAFF.

The chain recombines TRBV4-2 with TRBJ1-1, with 9 bases aligning to TRBD1. The germline gives CDR1 LGHNA, CDR2 YNFKEQ. V trimming: 2 bases; J trimming: 11 bases; junction bases outside the gene matches: 9. This CDR3 comprises 14 residues. The CDR3 DNA reads TGTGCCAGCAGCCAACCTCCGGGACAGGGCGCCGCTTTCTTT. Its translation: CASSQPPGQGAAFF.

In this sample, this clone turned up a few times. This chain joins TRBV6-1 and TRBJ2-7; 8 bases are a match to TRBD1. The CDR3 spans 16 residues. The V and J ends lost 3 bases and 2 bases, in that order; junction bases with no gene match: 9. Per the germline V gene, CDR1 is MNHNS and CDR2 is SASEGT. Here the CDR3 reads CASSDPRGRRTYEQYV. The CDR3 DNA reads TGTGCCAGCAGTGATCCCAGGGGGCGAAGGACCTACGAGCAGTACGTC.

This sequence joins TRBV11-2 and TRBJ2-2; D is unclear. The germline V and J ends were trimmed by 4 bases and 4 bases, with 7 bases remaining between them. The germline V gene encodes CDR1 SGHAT and CDR2 FQNNGV. The CDR3 has 13 residues. The CDR3 nucleotides read TGTGCCAGCAGCTCCGGAATCACCGGGGAGCTGTTTTTT. It codes for CASSSGITGELFF.

The V and J genes are TRBV5-6 and TRBJ1-1; 9 bases match TRBD1. Unmatched junction bases numbered 7, after V lost 4 bases and J lost 0 bases. Germline V lookup: CDR1 SGHDT, CDR2 YYEEEE. The length of the CDR3 is 16 residues. The CDR3 nucleotides are TGTGCCAGCAGCCGGACAGGGGACCTCATGAACACTGAAGCTTTCTTT. Amino acids: CASSRTGDLMNTEAFF.

The chain couples TRBV5-4 to TRBJ2-6, with TRBD1 identical over 9 bases. Germline V gives CDR1 SGHNT, CDR2 YYREEE (reference sequence). The CDR3 runs 16 residues. V lost 2 bases and J lost 3; bases outside the gene matches: 3. In DNA, the CDR3 is TGTGCCAGCAGCTTTACAGGGGGCTATGGGGCCAACGTCCTGACTTTC. Its protein is CASSFTGGYGANVLTF.

This sequence joins TRBV5-6 and TRBJ2-7; 7 nucleotides agree with TRBD1. In germline, CDR1 is SGHDT, CDR2 YYEEEE. This CDR3 comprises 15 residues. With V trimmed by 4 bases and J by 9 bases, 16 bases remained unmatched. Here the CDR3 DNA reads TGTGCCAGCAGCCTGATCCGGGACAGATACGAGCGGCAGTACGTC. Its translation: CASSLIRDRYERQYV.

V is TRBV29-1 and J is TRBJ1-1, with TRBD1 identical over 7 bases. V gave up 7 bases and J gave up 3 bases; unmatched junction bases: 8. Germline CDR1 is SQVTM and CDR2 is ANQGSEA. The CDR3 runs to 13 residues. Here the CDR3 reads CSAKTGRDTEAFF. The CDR3 DNA follows: TGCAGCGCTAAGACAGGGAGGGACACTGAAGCTTTCTTT. The full variable domain, its missing parts supplied by reference TRBV29-1 and TRBJ1-1, is SAVISQKPSRDICQRGTSLTIQCQVDSQVTMMFWYRQQPGQSLTLIATANQGSEATYESGFVIDKFPISRPNLTFSTLTVSNMSPEDSSIYLCSAKTGRDTEAFFGQGTRLTVV.

The chain uses TRBV6-6 and TRBJ2-5; D may correspond to TRBD1 or TRBD2 (6 bases each). In germline, CDR1 is MNHNY, CDR2 SVGAGI (reference sequence). V shed 7 bases and J shed 1 base, with 19 bases lying between them. The CDR3 has 16 residues. CDR3 sequence reads: CASTSAVGGLQETQYF. Written as DNA, the CDR3 is TGTGCCAGCACCTCAGCAGTGGGGGGCCTCCAAGAGACCCAGTACTTC.

The chain has TRBV4-2 and TRBJ2-2; TRBD1 matches 9 bases. Germline CDR1 is LGHNA and CDR2 is YNFKEQ. The CDR3 length is 16 residues. The V and J ends lost 2 bases and 4 bases, in that order; junction bases with no gene match: 5. Written as DNA, the CDR3 is TGTGCCAGCAGCCAACCAGAGACAGGGGGCACCGGGGAGCTGTTTTTT. Its translation: CASSQPETGGTGELFF.

This chain connects TRBV5-5 to TRBJ2-7, with D unresolved. The V end was cut by 0 bases, the J end by 2 bases, with 9 bases between. The germline CDR1 and CDR2 sequences are SGHKS and YYEKEE (reference sequence). The CDR3 covers 14 residues. The CDR3 loop is CASSLALTTYEQYF. CDR3 nucleotides: TGTGCCAGCAGCTTGGCGTTAACCACCTACGAGCAGTACTTC. The full variable domain, in which reference TRBV5-5 and TRBJ2-7 provide the parts outside the CDR3, is DAGVTQSPTHLIKTRGQQVTLRCSPISGHKSVSWYQQVLGQGPQFIFQYYEKEERGRGNFPDRFSARQFPNYSSELNVNALLLGDSALYLCASSLALTTYEQYFGPGTRLTVT.

This chain joins TRBV4-1 and TRBJ2-4; the D is unclear. Germline CDR1 MGHRA, CDR2 YSYEKL. Trimming shortened V by 3 bases and J by 2 bases, and 14 bases separated the two germline ends. The CDR3 runs 16 residues. CDR3 nucleotides: TGCGCCAGCAGCCAGGAAATTCAAGGGACCAAAAACATTCAGTACTTC. This sequence encodes CASSQEIQGTKNIQYF.

The CDR3 here is CASSVGQLYGYTF. The CDR3 nucleotides are TGTGCCAGTAGTGTAGGCCAACTCTATGGCTACACCTTC. The chain recombines TRBV19 with TRBJ1-2; no clear D. Germline loops: CDR1 LNHDA, CDR2 SQIVND (reference sequence). CDR3 length: 13 amino acids. V was cut by 5 bases and J by 4 bases, with 11 bases left in between.